These 5 T cell receptor beta chains originate from one sample sequenced in a study of blood T cell repertoires in COVID-19. The repertoire was sequenced with immunoSEQ multiplex PCR; TCRdb's copy has only in-frame clones and lacks some. Here the sample spans some 300,000 clones, over 80% being singletons. Sequenced sample: peripheral blood. The receptors here all came from a woman aged 45 to 65 with COVID-19, enrolled during active disease.

V usage is TRBV11-2 and J usage is TRBJ1-2; possibly TRBD1 for D (6 bases). V lost 3 bases and J 2 bases, leaving 10 bases between the germline ends. This CDR3 region has 14 residues. The germline CDR1 and CDR2 sequences are SGHAT and FQNNGV. The CDR3 DNA is TGTGCCAGCAGCTTCGGACAGAGCAACTATGGCTACACCTTC. It codes for CASSFGQSNYGYTF.

The V call is TRBV7-9, the J call TRBJ2-4; 11 nucleotides match TRBD1. Germline V CDR1 and CDR2: SEHNR, FQNEAQ (reference sequence). The V segment lost 2 bases and the J segment 6 bases; nucleotides outside the gene matches: 9. The CDR3 is 17 amino acids. CDR3 nucleotides: TGTGCCAGCAGCTTACCGACCCGGGACAGGGGGAGAAACATTCAGTACTTC. Translating it yields CASSLPTRDRGRNIQYF.

The chain combines TRBV11-2 with TRBJ1-3; D is perhaps TRBD1 (6 bases). The CDR3 runs 15 residues. The germline V and J ends were trimmed by 3 bases and 4 bases, with 13 bases remaining between them. Germline V gives CDR1 SGHAT, CDR2 FQNNGV. The DNA of the CDR3 is TGTGCCAGCAGCTTCAATACAGGGAAAGGAAACACCATATATTTT. Translated, it gives CASSFNTGKGNTIYF.

This clone was recorded only once. The V call is TRBV10-2, the J call TRBJ1-4; TRBD1 matches 8 bases. The length of the CDR3 is 15 residues. V shed 6 bases, J shed 7 bases, and the junction held 10 bases outside the gene matches. Looked up from germline, CDR1 is WSHSY and CDR2 is SAAADI. CDR3 nucleotide sequence: TGCGCCAGCAGCAACCACAGGGGGGTCCTTGAAAAACTGTTTTTT. It is translated as CASSNHRGVLEKLFF.

This clone was counted between two and nine times. CDR3 nucleotides: TGTGCCAGCAGCCATGACAGGGGGCAGCCCCAGCATTTT. Protein sequence: CASSHDRGQPQHF. This rearrangement joins TRBV7-8 to TRBJ1-5; 9 nucleotides match TRBD1. The CDR3 runs 13 residues. Trimming removed 5 bases from V and 7 bases from J; junction bases left unmatched: 3. The germline gives CDR1 SGHVS, CDR2 FQNEAQ.